This note documents a single T cell receptor beta chain sequence. Its specificity is not known. Methods used by the authors: Productive clonotypes were detectable down to 2.59 x 10-5 frequency. Clones were sequenced by immunoSEQ multiplex PCR, and TCRdb holds only the in-frame ones, with some missing. The V and J calls and clone size are taken from that table; D and trimming were inferred from the DNA. This table has around 34,000 clones, approximately 86% appearing once. This sample stems from a study of STAT5B mutations in CD4+ large granular lymphocyte leukemia. Study as a whole: Healthy donors showed HLA-associated enrichment of the CDR3 'QG' motif. Study-level points and caveats: TRBV06-family usage was enriched in top patient clones (8/27) versus controls (2/35). Higher CD4+ than CD8+ T-LGLL clonality might reflect small sample size.

The CDR3 runs to 13 residues. CDR1 and CDR2 (germline): MRHNA, SNTAGT. Trimming cost V 5 bases and J 0 bases, with 5 bases left between them. The origin of this receptor is a human donor in good health. What was sequenced was CD4+ T cells from blood buffy coats. The genes are TRBV6-4 and TRBJ2-1; D ambiguous. CDR3 sequence (DNA): TGTGCCAGCAGTAATGACTCCTACAATGAGCAGTTCTTC. Translated, it gives CASSNDSYNEQFF.